Listed below are T cell receptor beta chains from one sample, sequenced in a study of early T cells in non-severe SARS-CoV-2 infection. TCRdb re-called the 5' RACE reads through MiXCR, storing one row per CDR3 protein. The sample has 70,000 to 90,000 distinct CDR3 sequences, less than 11% seen once; the top ten hold 6.5% to 9%. Sequencing was performed on whole blood, taken at baseline. The receptors shown here come from an adult who was a healthcare worker with PCR-confirmed SARS-CoV-2 infection or an uninfected control (not recorded which). CDR3s include the opening cysteine and the closing phenylalanine or tryptophan. The D gene is left open where the match is weak. A row's size may be missing; if present it is once, few, many or a size class.

J | size | V | D | DNA | CDR3
TRBJ2-1 | many | TRBV2 | TRBD2 | TGTGCCAGCGGAGCGGGGAGCTCCTACAATGAGCAGTTCTTC | CASGAGSSYNEQFF
TRBJ2-1 | few | TRBV6-1 | TRBD1 | TGTGCCAGCAGTGGACAGGGGGTGTACCTAAATGAGCAGTTCTTC | CASSGQGVYLNEQFF
TRBJ2-3 | many | TRBV25-1 | TRBD2 | TGTGCCAGCAGTGATCCAGCGGGAGGGACAGATACGCAGTATTTT | CASSDPAGGTDTQYF
TRBJ1-3 | many | TRBV7-9 | NA | TGTGCCAGCAGCTTAGCAGTCTCTGGAAACACCATATATTTT | CASSLAVSGNTIYF
TRBJ2-5 | NA | TRBV24-1 | TRBD2 | TGTGCCACCAGTGATTTTGGGACTACCGCGCAAGAGACCCAGTACTTC | CATSDFGTTAQETQYF
TRBJ2-6 | NA | TRBV6-1 | NA | TGTGCCAGCCAGGACAGCATGTCAGGGGCCAACGTCCTGACTTTC | CASQDSMSGANVLTF
TRBJ1-4 | NA | TRBV28 | TRBD1 | TGTGCCAGCAGCCTCCCCGAAACAGGGGGAAAACTGTTTTTT | CASSLPETGGKLFF
TRBJ1-4 | few | TRBV7-9 | NA | TGTGCCAGCAGCTTATCCCTGGATAATGAAAAACTGTTTTTT | CASSLSLDNEKLFF
TRBJ2-3 | many | TRBV4-1 | NA | TGCGCCAGCAGCCAACGCATGAGGGATACGCAGTATTTT | CASSQRMRDTQYF
TRBJ1-2 | NA | TRBV18 | NA | TGTGCCAGCTCACCTCGGGACTCCTATGGCTACACCTTC | CASSPRDSYGYTF
TRBJ1-1 | many | TRBV5-5 | NA | TGTGCCAGCAGCGGCACAGGGTCACGCACTGAAGCTTTCTTT | CASSGTGSRTEAFF
TRBJ2-1 | NA | TRBV3-1 | NA | TGTGCCAGCAGTACAGGGAACTACCCCAATGAGCAGTTCTTC | CASSTGNYPNEQFF
TRBJ2-5 | NA | TRBV20-1 | NA | TGCAGTGCCCGGAGGGGAGAGACCCAGTACTTC | CSARRGETQYF
TRBJ2-1 | NA | TRBV6-4 | TRBD1 | TGTGCCAGTTCAGGCGCAGGGGGCTTGGATGAGCAGTTCTTC | CASSGAGGLDEQFF
TRBJ2-3 | few | TRBV19 | TRBD2 | TGTGCCAGTAGGGGGACTAGCGGGAGCGCAGATACGCAGTATTTT | CASRGTSGSADTQYF
TRBJ1-1 | NA | TRBV18 | NA | TGTGCCAGCTCACCCGACAGTTACACTGAAGCTTTCTTT | CASSPDSYTEAFF
TRBJ2-3 | NA | TRBV7-2 | NA | TGTGCCAGCAATTCAGCCCGAGATACGCAGTATTTT | CASNSARDTQYF
TRBJ2-5 | few | TRBV20-1 | NA | TGCAGTGCGGAGCGAGGGGCCCAGTACTTC | CSAERGAQYF
TRBJ1-2 | few | TRBV20-1 | TRBD1 | TGCAGTGCGTCGGGACAGGGAAGTAACTATGGCTACACCTTC | CSASGQGSNYGYTF
TRBJ2-1 | many | TRBV5-6 | TRBD1 | TGTGCCAGCAGCTGGGGGACAGCCTACAATGAGCAGTTCTTC | CASSWGTAYNEQFF
TRBJ2-7 | NA | TRBV27 | NA | TGTGCCAGCAGGGCGACAGTGGGGATCGGGGATTTTGAGCAGTACTTC | CASRATVGIGDFEQYF
TRBJ1-4 | NA | TRBV2 | NA | TGTGCCAGCAGCCCTAGGGAAAAACTGTTTTTT | CASSPREKLFF
TRBJ1-2 | many | TRBV25-1 | TRBD1 | TGTGCCAGCAGTGACCCTGGACAGGGCCACTATGGCTACACCTTC | CASSDPGQGHYGYTF
TRBJ2-5 | NA | TRBV12-3/TRBV12-4 | TRBD1 | TGTGCCAGCACCCTGACAGGGGGCCGGGAGACCCAGTACTTC | CASTLTGGRETQYF
TRBJ2-7 | few | TRBV20-1 | TRBD2 | TGCAGTGCCCCCCTAGGCCGAAGCCCTGGGGGGGACGAGCAGTACTTC | CSAPLGRSPGGDEQYF
TRBJ2-3 | NA | TRBV6-2/TRBV6-3 | TRBD1 | TGTGCCAGCCGCGCAGGGGGCGGCACAGATACGCAGTATTTT | CASRAGGGTDTQYF
TRBJ1-1 | few | TRBV27 | NA | TGTGCCAGCAGACACGTTTTGGGGGGTGAAGCTTTCTTT | CASRHVLGGEAFF
TRBJ2-5 | many | TRBV11-2 | TRBD1 | TGTGCCAGCAGCTCCTTCCTGGGACAGGGGGGCAAAGAGACCCAGTACTTC | CASSSFLGQGGKETQYF
TRBJ2-7 | many | TRBV29-1 | NA | TGCAGCCCCAGTAGGTGTGGGAATTCCTACGAGCAGTACTTC | CSPSRCGNSYEQYF
TRBJ2-1 | NA | TRBV12-3/TRBV12-4 | TRBD1 | TGTGCCAGCAGTTTAGCGCGCAGGGGGCGGGATTTATTCTCCTACAATGAGCAGTTCTTC | CASSLARRGRDLFSYNEQFF
TRBJ2-1 | many | TRBV10-2 | TRBD1 | TGCGCCAGCAGTGAAGGGCAGGGGGCGCGGAATGAGCAGTTCTTC | CASSEGQGARNEQFF
TRBJ2-3 | NA | TRBV20-1 | NA | TGCAGTGCTACAGGGAATTCAGATACGCAGTATTTT | CSATGNSDTQYF
TRBJ2-3 | NA | TRBV29-1 | TRBD2 | TGCAGCGTTGAAGATCGGGAGGGCCCGGATACGCAGTATTTT | CSVEDREGPDTQYF
TRBJ2-5 | many | TRBV12-3/TRBV12-4 | NA | TGTGCCAGCAGTCTCGGACGGACCCAGTACTTC | CASSLGRTQYF
TRBJ1-2 | NA | TRBV5-1 | NA | TGCGCCAGCAGTGCCAGCCTCGTTGCTAACTATGGCTACACCTTC | CASSASLVANYGYTF
TRBJ2-1 | NA | TRBV5-4 | NA | TGTGCCAGCAGCCTGGACTGGACCAATGAGCAGTTCTTC | CASSLDWTNEQFF
TRBJ2-1 | many | TRBV7-2 | NA | TGTGCCAGCAGCTTAGCGAATCGTAATGAGCAGTTCTTC | CASSLANRNEQFF
TRBJ2-1 | NA | TRBV3-1 | TRBD2 | TGTGCCAGCAGCCGCATAAGAAGCGGGACCTACAATGAGCAGTTCTTC | CASSRIRSGTYNEQFF
TRBJ2-7 | few | TRBV19 | TRBD1 | TGTGCCAGTAGGCGACAGGGGGGCGAGCAGTACTTC | CASRRQGGEQYF
TRBJ1-1 | NA | TRBV11-2 | NA | TGTGCCAGCAGCTTAGATTGGGGCGGGACACGGGAAGCTTTCTTT | CASSLDWGGTREAFF
TRBJ1-5 | many | TRBV11-2 | NA | TGTGCCAGCAGCTTAGATCTCCCGGGACAGCCCCAGCATTTT | CASSLDLPGQPQHF
TRBJ2-7 | NA | TRBV27 | TRBD2 | TGTGCCAGCAGTTTTTACGGACTAGCGGGAGGGCCCAGCGAGCAGTACTTC | CASSFYGLAGGPSEQYF
TRBJ1-1 | NA | TRBV3-1 | NA | TGTGCCAGCAGCCAGGACAGAATGAACACTGAAGCTTTCTTT | CASSQDRMNTEAFF
TRBJ2-5 | few | TRBV11-2 | NA | TGTGCCAGCAGCTTAGAAGTACAAGAGACCCAGTACTTC | CASSLEVQETQYF
TRBJ2-2 | NA | TRBV12-3/TRBV12-4 | NA | TGTGCCAGCAGAAACAGGGAGGTCGGGGAGCTGTTTTTT | CASRNREVGELFF
TRBJ2-1 | NA | TRBV6-5 | NA | TGTGCCAGCAGACCACTCTCTCGCTCCTACAATGAGCAGTTCTTC | CASRPLSRSYNEQFF
TRBJ2-4 | few | TRBV3-1 | NA | TGTGCCAGCAGCCCGGGCAGGCCTGGGGCCAAAAACATTCAGTACTTC | CASSPGRPGAKNIQYF
TRBJ2-3 | NA | TRBV11-2 | NA | TGTGCCAGCAGCCCTGAAGATACGCAGTATTTT | CASSPEDTQYF
TRBJ2-1 | many | TRBV2 | TRBD2 | TGTGCCAGCAGTCCCGGGACTAGCAGATACAATGAGCAGTTCTTC | CASSPGTSRYNEQFF
TRBJ2-7 | NA | TRBV28 | NA | TGTGCCAGCAGCGCTGCCCTGGTAGAGGGGTACGAGCAGTACTTC | CASSAALVEGYEQYF
TRBJ2-7 | many | TRBV2 | NA | TGTGCCAGCAGACCCGGGATTAACTACGAGCAGTACTTC | CASRPGINYEQYF
TRBJ1-1 | NA | TRBV5-1 | NA | TGCGCCAGCAGCTTGTCCGCGGCGAACACTGAAGCTTTCTTT | CASSLSAANTEAFF
TRBJ2-7 | many | TRBV28 | TRBD2 | TGTGCCAGCAGTTTGCCGGGACTAGCCTACGAGCAGTACTTC | CASSLPGLAYEQYF
TRBJ2-2 | NA | TRBV7-9 | NA | TGTGCCAGCAGGCCCACGGACCGAGGCCCCGGGGAGCTGTTTTTT | CASRPTDRGPGELFF